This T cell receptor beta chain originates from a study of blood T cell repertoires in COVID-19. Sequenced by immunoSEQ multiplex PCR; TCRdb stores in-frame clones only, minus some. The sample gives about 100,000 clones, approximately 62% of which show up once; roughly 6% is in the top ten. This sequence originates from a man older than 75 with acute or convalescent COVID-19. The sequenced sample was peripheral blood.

CDR3: CATETGANYGYTF. CDR3 DNA sequence: TGTGCCACGGAGACAGGGGCTAACTATGGCTACACCTTC. V is TRBV10-3 and J is TRBJ1-2, with 8 bases fitting TRBD1. Looked up from germline, CDR1 is ENHRY and CDR2 is SYGVKD. Trimming at V came to 10 bases and at J to 0 bases, leaving 4 bases not matched to a gene. This CDR3 region has 13 residues.